The clone carrying this T cell receptor (beta chain) has a handful of counts. TCRdb redid the calling of the RT-PCR reads with MiXCR, one entry per CDR3 protein. The sample yields about 610,000 distinct CDR3 sequences, around 15% seen once. The source of the sample is a study of response to subunit inactivated influenza vaccine. Here the sequenced sample was PBMCs from blood, taken approximately 12 days after vaccination. The clonotype comes from a middle-aged man who received an inactivated influenza vaccine.

The CDR3 bases are TGCAGTGCCAAATCCAACAGGGAAAGTAAAGAGACCCAGTACTTC. This gives the protein CSAKSNRESKETQYF. This chain joins TRBV20-1 and TRBJ2-5; D perhaps matches TRBD1 (6 bases). From germline, CDR1 is DFQATT and CDR2 SNEGSKA (reference sequence). Trimming took 6 bases from V and 3 from J, leaving 20 bases between them. CDR3 size: 15 residues.